One and the same sample provided the 7 T cell receptor beta chains below, sequenced in a study of glioma-infiltrating T cells after dendritic cell vaccination. The repertoire was sequenced with immunoSEQ multiplex PCR; TCRdb's copy has only in-frame clones and lacks some. Here the sample spans some 100,000 clones, 70% to 90% being singletons. The sample here was blood, taken before dendritic cell vaccination. These receptors came from a human donor with glioblastoma.

The CDR3 region has the DNA TGTGCCAGCAGTGTTCTGGAGACGAACACTGAAGCTTTCTTT. This translates into CASSVLETNTEAFF. The chain employs TRBV2 and TRBJ1-1; no firm D call. The CDR3 sequence is 14 residues long. Germline V gene lookup returns CDR1 SNHLY and CDR2 FYNNEI. Trimming removed 4 bases from V and 1 base from J, with 10 bases in between. Full variable domain (rest looked up from reference TRBV2 and TRBJ1-1): EPEVTQTPSHQVTQMGQEVILRCVPISNHLYFYWYRQILGQKVEFLVSFYNNEISEKSEIFDDQFSVERPDGSNFTLKIRSTKLEDSAMYFCASSVLETNTEAFFGQGTRLTVV.

The V gene is TRBV7-6, the J gene TRBJ2-2, with a possible D match to TRBD1 (6 bases). Germline CDR1 and CDR2: SGHVS and FNYEAQ. The CDR3 has 15 amino acids. V was cut by 5 bases and J by 6 bases, with 16 bases left in between. The CDR3 reads CASSPTSGASGELFF. The CDR3 DNA is TGTGCCAGCAGCCCGACATCAGGGGCGTCCGGGGAGCTGTTTTTT.

This clone occurred once. The chain has TRBV5-4 and TRBJ2-3; 10 nucleotides match TRBD2. Germline CDR1 and CDR2: SGHNT and YYREEE (reference sequence). This CDR3 is built from 15 residues. V lost 2 bases to trimming and J lost 6 bases; unmatched junction nucleotides: 6. In nucleotides, the CDR3 is TGTGCCAGCAGCTTCGTACTAGCGGGAAGGGATACGCAGTATTTT. It codes for CASSFVLAGRDTQYF.

The rearrangement uses TRBV7-9 and TRBJ2-7; D gene unclear. CDR1 and CDR2 from the germline V gene are SEHNR and FQNEAQ (reference sequence). Trimming took off 3 bases at V and 6 bases at J, with 6 bases between the two ends. The CDR3 contains 11 residues. CDR3 residues: CASSFGGEQYF. In DNA, the CDR3 is TGTGCCAGCAGCTTCGGCGGCGAGCAGTACTTC. The full variable domain, in which reference TRBV7-9 and TRBJ2-7 provide the parts outside the CDR3, is DTGVSQNPRHKITKRGQNVTFRCDPISEHNRLYWYRQTLGQGPEFLTYFQNEAQLEKSRLLSDRFSAERPKGSFSTLEIQRTEQGDSAMYLCASSFGGEQYFGPGTRLTVT.

This clone was counted once. The rearrangement links TRBV18 to TRBJ2-5; D call uncertain. The CDR3 length is 13 residues. The germline V gene has CDR1 KGHSH and CDR2 LQKENI. The ends were cut back, 1 base at V and 5 bases at J, with 8 bases in the middle. The CDR3 DNA sequence: TGTGCCAGCTCACCACAATCGTCCGAGACCCAGTACTTC. This sequence encodes CASSPQSSETQYF.

The V gene is TRBV2, the J gene TRBJ2-2, with a possible D match to TRBD1 (5 bases). Germline CDR1 SNHLY, CDR2 FYNNEI. This CDR3 is built from 13 residues. V lost 7 bases and J lost 9, with 15 bases in between. This chain's CDR3 is CASITDSRRELFF. The CDR3 nucleotides are TGTGCCAGCATCACCGACAGCAGGAGGGAGCTGTTTTTT.

The CDR3 nucleotides are TGTGCCAGCAGTTCGGACAGCTTTAACTATGGCTACACCTTC. As protein: CASSSDSFNYGYTF. The V gene is TRBV6-6, the J gene TRBJ1-2; TRBD1 is a possible D gene (6 bases). V was clipped by 4 bases and J by 1 base, with 10 bases between them. This CDR3 spans 14 amino acids. The germline CDR1 and CDR2 sequences are MNHNY and SVGAGI (reference sequence).